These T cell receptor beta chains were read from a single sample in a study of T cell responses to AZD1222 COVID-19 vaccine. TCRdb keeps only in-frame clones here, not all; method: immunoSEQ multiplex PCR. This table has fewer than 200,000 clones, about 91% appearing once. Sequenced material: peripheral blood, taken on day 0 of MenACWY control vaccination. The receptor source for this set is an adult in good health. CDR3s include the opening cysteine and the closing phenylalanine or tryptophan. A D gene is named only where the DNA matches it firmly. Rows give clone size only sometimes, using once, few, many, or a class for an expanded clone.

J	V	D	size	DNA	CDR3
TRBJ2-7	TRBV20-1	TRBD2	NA	TGCAGTGCTAGTGGGCTAGCGGGAGGCCCACCCTACGAGCAGTACTTC	CSASGLAGGPPYEQYF
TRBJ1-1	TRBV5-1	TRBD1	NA	TGCGCCAGCAGCTGGGGGGACAGGGGATTTGAAGCTTTCTTT	CASSWGDRGFEAFF
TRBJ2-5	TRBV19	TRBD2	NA	TGTGCCAGTAGTATCAGCGGGAGGATCCAAGAGACCCAGTACTTC	CASSISGRIQETQYF
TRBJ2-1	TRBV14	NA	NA	TGTGCCAGCAGCCTGGGTAGGGGAGGACCATACAATGAGCAGTTCTTC	CASSLGRGGPYNEQFF
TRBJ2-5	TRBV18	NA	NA	TGTGCCAGCTCACCATCGCAGGGTCGGCAAGAGACCCAGTACTTC	CASSPSQGRQETQYF
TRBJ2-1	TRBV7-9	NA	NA	TGTGCCAGCAGCTCCCCAACATTCAATGAGCAGTTCTTC	CASSSPTFNEQFF
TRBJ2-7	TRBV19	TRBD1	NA	TGTGCCAGTAGTGCCGGACAGGGCTACGAGCAGTACTTC	CASSAGQGYEQYF
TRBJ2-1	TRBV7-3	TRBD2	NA	TGTGCCAGCAGCTTATCGGGACTAGATTACAATGAGCAGTTCTTC	CASSLSGLDYNEQFF
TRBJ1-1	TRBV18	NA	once	TGTGCCAGCTCACCCCCCGGACCCATGAACACTGAAGCTTTCTTT	CASSPPGPMNTEAFF
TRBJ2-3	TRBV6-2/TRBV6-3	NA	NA	TGTGCCAGCAGCACTCCCCCAGATACGCAGTATTTT	CASSTPPDTQYF
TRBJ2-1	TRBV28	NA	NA	TGTGCCAGCAGTCTCCTAAGGCCACCGGTCGGCCAACCCTACAATGAGCAGTTCTTC	CASSLLRPPVGQPYNEQFF
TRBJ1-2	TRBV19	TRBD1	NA	TGTGCCAGTAGTATAGCCCTTTCAAGAGTGGACAGGACATATGGCTACACCTTC	CASSIALSRVDRTYGYTF
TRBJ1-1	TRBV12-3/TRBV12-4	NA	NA	TGTGCCAGCAGTTTAGCGAACACTGAAGCTTTCTTT	CASSLANTEAFF
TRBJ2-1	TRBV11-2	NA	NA	TGTGCCAGCAGCTTAAGCGGGAATGAGCAGTTCTTC	CASSLSGNEQFF
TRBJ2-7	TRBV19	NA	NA	TGTGCCAGTAGTGTCGGGTCATACTCCTACGAGCAGTACTTC	CASSVGSYSYEQYF
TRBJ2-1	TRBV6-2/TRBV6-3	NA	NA	TGTGCCAGCAGTTACTCAGGTGGCCCCCTCAATGAGCAGTTCTTC	CASSYSGGPLNEQFF
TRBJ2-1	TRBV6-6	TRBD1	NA	TGTGCCAGCAGCCTCCTCCGGGACAGGGGTGCAAATGAGCAGTTCTTC	CASSLLRDRGANEQFF
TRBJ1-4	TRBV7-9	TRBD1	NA	TGTGCCAGCAGCTTAGGACAGGGGCATGAAAAACTGTTTTTT	CASSLGQGHEKLFF
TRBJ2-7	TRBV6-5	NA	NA	TGTGCCAGCACCCCCAGGGAGTACGAGCAGTACTTC	CASTPREYEQYF
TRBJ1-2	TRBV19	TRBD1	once	TGTGCCAGTAGTAACTGGGACAGGGGAGGTGGCTACACCTTC	CASSNWDRGGGYTF
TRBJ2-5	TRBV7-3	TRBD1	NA	TGTGCCAGCAGCTTAACAGGGGGCCTCCAAGAGACCCAGTACTTC	CASSLTGGLQETQYF
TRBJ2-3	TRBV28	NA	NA	TGTGCCACCGGGACGGCCAACACAGATACGCAGTATTTT	CATGTANTDTQYF
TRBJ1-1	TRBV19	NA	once	TGTGCCAGTAGTACTCCACTGGGACTTACGAACACTGAAGCTTTCTTT	CASSTPLGLTNTEAFF
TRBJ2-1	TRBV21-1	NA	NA	TGTGCCAGCAGCGAAGGGACCCACGAGCAGTTCTTC	CASSEGTHEQFF
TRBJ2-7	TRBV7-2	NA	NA	TGTGCCAGCAGCTTGAACTACCGGGACACCGATATTTACTTC	CASSLNYRDTDIYF
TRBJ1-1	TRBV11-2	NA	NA	TGTGCCAGCAGCTTAGGTTGGGGGAGGATCACTGAAGCTTTCTTT	CASSLGWGRITEAFF
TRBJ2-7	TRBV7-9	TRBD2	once	TGTGCCAGCAGTATTGCTAGCGGAGGGACCTACGAGCAGTACTTC	CASSIASGGTYEQYF
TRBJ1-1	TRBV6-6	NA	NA	TGTGCCAGCAGACGGGGGCAGGGGAACACTGAAGCTTTCTTT	CASRRGQGNTEAFF
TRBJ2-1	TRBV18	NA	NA	TGTGCCAGCTCACCACCCTCTACCTACAATGAGCAGTTCTTC	CASSPPSTYNEQFF
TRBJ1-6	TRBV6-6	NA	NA	TGTGCCAGCAGTTACGCTGGGTTAAATTCACCCCTCCACTTT	CASSYAGLNSPLHF
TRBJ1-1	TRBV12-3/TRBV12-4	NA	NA	TGTGCCAGCAGCTTGAAACGGGTGACTGAAGCTTTCTTT	CASSLKRVTEAFF
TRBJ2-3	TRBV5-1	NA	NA	TGCGCCAGCAGCCGGTTTGGGACAACAGATACGCAGTATTTT	CASSRFGTTDTQYF
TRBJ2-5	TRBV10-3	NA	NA	TGTGCCATCAGTGGACGTGGAGAGACCCAGTACTTC	CAISGRGETQYF
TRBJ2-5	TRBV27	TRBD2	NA	TGTGCCAGCAGTTCCAGACTAGCGGGAGTAGAGACCCAGTACTTC	CASSSRLAGVETQYF
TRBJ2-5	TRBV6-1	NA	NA	TGTGCCAGCAGTGAAGGGGTCCCCCCTGAGACCCAGTACTTC	CASSEGVPPETQYF
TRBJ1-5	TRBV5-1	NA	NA	TGCGCCAGCAGCTTGGGGCAGGGCTCTCAGCCCCAGCATTTT	CASSLGQGSQPQHF
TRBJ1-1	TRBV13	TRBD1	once	TGTGCCAGCAGCGACTCCGGACAGGGACCCGGTGGGGAAGCTTTCTTT	CASSDSGQGPGGEAFF
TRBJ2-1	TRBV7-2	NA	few	TGTGCCAGCAGCCCCCGACAGGGAGGCAACAATGAGCAGTTCTTC	CASSPRQGGNNEQFF
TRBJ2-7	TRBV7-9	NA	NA	TGTGCCAGCAGCTCCCGGGACGGACCCTACGAGCAGTACTTC	CASSSRDGPYEQYF
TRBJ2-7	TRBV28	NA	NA	TGTGCCAGCAGCCGGGCCAGAGCCCCCTACGAGCAGTACTTC	CASSRARAPYEQYF
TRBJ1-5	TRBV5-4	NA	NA	TGTGCCAGCAGCTTGGTTTTGGGGCTGAATCAGCCCCAGCATTTT	CASSLVLGLNQPQHF
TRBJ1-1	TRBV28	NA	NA	TGTGCCAGCAGTTTATCTAATAAGGGCACTGAAGCTTTCTTT	CASSLSNKGTEAFF
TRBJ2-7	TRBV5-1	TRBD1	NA	TGCGCCAGCAGGAAGGGACAGGGGGGCTACGAGCAGTACTTC	CASRKGQGGYEQYF
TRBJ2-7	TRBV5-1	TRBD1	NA	TGCGCCAGCAGCCTCCAAGACAGGGGAGGTTACGAGCAGTACTTC	CASSLQDRGGYEQYF
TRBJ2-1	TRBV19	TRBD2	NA	TGTGCCAGTAGACGGGAGGGGCTTGAGCAGTTCTTC	CASRREGLEQFF
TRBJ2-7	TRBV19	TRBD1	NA	TGTGCCAGTAGTGCCGGGACAGGGGGCTGGGAGCAGTACTTC	CASSAGTGGWEQYF
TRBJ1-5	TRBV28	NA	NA	TGTGCCAGCAGTTCCCCGGCAGGGATGATAAGGACCCAGCATTTT	CASSSPAGMIRTQHF
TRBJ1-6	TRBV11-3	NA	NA	TGTGCCAGCAGCCCCCCGGGGGGTGAGAATTCACCCCTCCACTTT	CASSPPGGENSPLHF
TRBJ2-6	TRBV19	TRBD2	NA	TGTGCCAGTAGTATTCTGGGCGGGGGATACGGGGCCAACGTCCTGACTTTC	CASSILGGGYGANVLTF
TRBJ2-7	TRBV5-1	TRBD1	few	TGCGCAGGACAGGGTGGGTACGAGCAGTACTTC	CAGQGGYEQYF